This TCR beta chain was identified during a study of monozygotic twins with inflammatory bowel disease. TCR libraries each used about 3.5 ug of total RNA. Investigators made cDNA in eight separate reactions per sample. With the 5' RACE reads reprocessed, TCRdb shows one record per CDR3 protein and no DNA. This sample contains some 440,000 distinct CDR3 sequences. The CDR3 contains 14 residues. Germline CDR1 and CDR2: MNHNY and SVGAGI (reference sequence). The sample was blood. This sequence originates from a human donor with ulcerative colitis or Crohn's disease, or a healthy co-twin of an affected twin (not recorded which). The chain recombines TRBV6-6 with TRBJ2-2; TCRdb proposes TRBD1, but this gene call is untestable without DNA. This chain's CDR3 is CASSWTGDTGELFF.